This T cell receptor (beta chain) was identified in a study of cytomegalovirus exposure and HLA in healthy donors. Study-level points and caveats: Diagnosis of cytomegalovirus status made by the classifier reportedly showed high specificity and sensitivity. Productive rates of about 90% or about 30% were seen for most TCR beta V segments in an earlier analysis.

PCR involved 60 Vbeta and 13 Jbeta primers. The assay was immunoSEQ multiplex PCR, and TCRdb's table has in-frame clones only and misses some. Of 150,000 to 200,000 clones listed, around 83% are singletons. CDR3 length: 18 amino acids. Trimming at V came to 1 base and at J to 8 bases, leaving 15 bases not matched to a gene. CDR1 is SGHNT and CDR2 is YENEEA in the germline V gene. As regards this clone: What it binds is not known.

Donors showed nominal health when sampled, although they likely had unrecorded immune exposures. The specimen was PBMCs. J is TRBJ2-1 and V is TRBV11-3; 9 bases align to TRBD2. This TCR came from a woman aged 40 to 50 in good health and CMV-seronegative. The CDR3, as DNA: TGTGCCAGCAGCTTAGTACCCTTGTGGCGGGAGGGCCAAGATGAGCAGTTCTTC. It translates to CASSLVPLWREGQDEQFF. Supplemented by reference TRBV11-3 and TRBJ2-1, the full variable domain reads EAGVVQSPRYKIIEKKQPVAFWCNPISGHNTLYWYLQNLGQGPELLIRYENEEAVDDSQLPKDRFSAERLKGVDSTLKIQPAELGDSAVYLCASSLVPLWREGQDEQFFGPGTRLTVL.